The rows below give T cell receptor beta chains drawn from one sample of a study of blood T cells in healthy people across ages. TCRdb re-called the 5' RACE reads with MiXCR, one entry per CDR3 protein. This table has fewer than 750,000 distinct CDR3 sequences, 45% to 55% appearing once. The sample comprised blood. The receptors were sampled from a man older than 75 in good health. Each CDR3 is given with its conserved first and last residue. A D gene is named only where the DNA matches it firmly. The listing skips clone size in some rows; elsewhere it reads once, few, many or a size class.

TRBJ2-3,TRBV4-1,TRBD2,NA,TGCGCCAGCAGTCCCGACCGGCGGGGGAACACAGATACGCAGTATTTT,CASSPDRRGNTDTQYF
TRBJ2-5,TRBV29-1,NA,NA,TGCAGCGTTGATGCCCCGGGGGCCCCGGAGACCCAGTACTTC,CSVDAPGAPETQYF
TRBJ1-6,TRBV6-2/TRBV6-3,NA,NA,TGTGCCACCACGCCAGATCTAATGCCTTCACCCCTCCACTTT,CATTPDLMPSPLHF
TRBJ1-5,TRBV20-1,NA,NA,TGCAGTGCTAGAGATACGGCCTCTCAGCCCCAGCATTTT,CSARDTASQPQHF
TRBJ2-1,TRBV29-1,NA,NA,TGCAGCGTTGGGGGACCAGGGTCGGTGGATGAGCAGTTCTTC,CSVGGPGSVDEQFF
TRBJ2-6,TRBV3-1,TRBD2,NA,TGTGCCAGCAGCCACTATGGGGGGAGGGCGGCTGGGGCCAACGTCCTGACTTTC,CASSHYGGRAAGANVLTF
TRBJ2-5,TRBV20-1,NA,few,TGCAGTGCTAGACCGACAGGGAGGGAGACCCAGTACTTC,CSARPTGRETQYF
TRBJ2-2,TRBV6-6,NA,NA,TGTGCCAGCAAAGAGAGGGTCTCCGGGGAGCTGTTTTTT,CASKERVSGELFF
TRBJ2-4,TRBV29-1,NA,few,TGCAGCGTTGTATCTATAGCCAAAAACATTCAGTACTTC,CSVVSIAKNIQYF
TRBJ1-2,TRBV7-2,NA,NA,TGTGCCAGCAGCTCCACGCTTGCGGGGAATCTCTATGGCTACACCTTC,CASSSTLAGNLYGYTF
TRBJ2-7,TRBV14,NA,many,TGTGCCAGCGGACCCCCTCAGGAGCAGTACTTC,CASGPPQEQYF
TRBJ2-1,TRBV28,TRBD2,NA,TGTGCCGGCAGTCCAGCGGGAGGTACCTACAATGAGCAGTTCTTC,CAGSPAGGTYNEQFF
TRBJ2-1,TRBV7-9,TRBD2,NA,TGTGCCAGCAGCTTACTCTGGCGGGGGGATGGTGAGCAGTTCTTC,CASSLLWRGDGEQFF
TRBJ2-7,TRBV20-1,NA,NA,TGCAGTGCTCCGTCTAGCCTGGGCCTATACGGGCAGTACTTC,CSAPSSLGLYGQYF
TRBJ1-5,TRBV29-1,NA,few,TGCAGCGTTGGTAACCCAAATCAGCCCCAGCATTTT,CSVGNPNQPQHF
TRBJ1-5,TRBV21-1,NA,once,TGTGCCAGTGCGCGACTCGGGACGATGTTGGATCAGCCCCAGCATTTT,CASARLGTMLDQPQHF
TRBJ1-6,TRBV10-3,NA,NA,TGTGCCACGTCCCGGGAGGCTAGCTCCTATAATTCACCCCTCCACTTT,CATSREASSYNSPLHF
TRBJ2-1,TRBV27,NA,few,TGTGCCAGCAGTTTAAGTATCTTCAATGAGCAGTTCTTC,CASSLSIFNEQFF
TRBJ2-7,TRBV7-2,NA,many,TGTGCCAGCAGCCCTACCTCGCGGGAGCAGTACTTC,CASSPTSREQYF
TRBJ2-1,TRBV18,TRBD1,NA,TGTGCCAGCTCACCCGGGGACAGGGGGTACAATGAGCAGTTCTTC,CASSPGDRGYNEQFF
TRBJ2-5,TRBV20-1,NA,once,TGCAGTGCTAGTATCGGAGCCGAAGAGACCCAGTACTTC,CSASIGAEETQYF
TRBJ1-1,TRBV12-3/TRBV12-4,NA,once,TGTGCCAGCAGTTTCGGTTGGGCGGCTTTCTTT,CASSFGWAAFF
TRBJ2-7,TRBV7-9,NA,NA,TGTGCCAGCAACGATCCTCGGGACTTGAACTACGAGCAGTACTTC,CASNDPRDLNYEQYF
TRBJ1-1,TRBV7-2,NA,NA,TGTGCCAGCAGCTACGATGATTTCACTGAAGCTTTCTTT,CASSYDDFTEAFF
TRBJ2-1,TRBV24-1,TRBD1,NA,TGTGCCACCAGTGATTCCGGGACAGGAATTTACAATGAGCAGTTCTTC,CATSDSGTGIYNEQFF
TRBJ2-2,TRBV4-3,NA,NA,TGCGCCAGCAGCCAAACCCAACTTGCCACCGGGGAGCTGTTTTTT,CASSQTQLATGELFF
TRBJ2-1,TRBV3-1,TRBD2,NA,TGTGCCAGCAGCCAAGAGCGGTCACTAGCGGGGGGCGCCGACTACAGTGAGCAGTTCTTC,CASSQERSLAGGADYSEQFF
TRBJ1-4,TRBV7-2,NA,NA,TGTGCCAGCAGCTTAGGGTTGTGGGGCAGGAATGAAAAACTGTTTTTT,CASSLGLWGRNEKLFF
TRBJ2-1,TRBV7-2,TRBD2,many,TGTGCCAGCAGCACCCGGACTAGCGGGAAGTCATTCGTGTTTGAGCAGTTCTTC,CASSTRTSGKSFVFEQFF
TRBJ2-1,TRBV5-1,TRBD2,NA,TGCGCCAGCAGCTTGGCGGTAGCGGGCCACAATGAGCAGTTCTTC,CASSLAVAGHNEQFF
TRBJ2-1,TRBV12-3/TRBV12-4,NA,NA,TGTGCCAGCAGGCGGATCGGAGCGGGTGGTGGTGAGCAGTTCTTC,CASRRIGAGGGEQFF
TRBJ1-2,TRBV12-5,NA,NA,TGTGCTAGTGGTTTGGTACTGGAGAATGGCTACACCTTC,CASGLVLENGYTF
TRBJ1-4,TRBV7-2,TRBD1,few,TGTGCCAGCAGCTGGGGACAGGGGGGAGAAAAACTGTTTTTT,CASSWGQGGEKLFF
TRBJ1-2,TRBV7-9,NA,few,TGTGCCAGCCACCGGGGGGACGGCCGCTATGGCTACACCTTC,CASHRGDGRYGYTF
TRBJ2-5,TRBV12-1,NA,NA,TGTGCCAGCAGCTTTGGGGGAGGGGGGAGTCCAGAGACCCAGTACTTC,CASSFGGGGSPETQYF
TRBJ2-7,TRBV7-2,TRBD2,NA,TGTGCCAGCAGCTTAGAAGCTAGCGGGGGCCCGATCTCCTACGAGCAGTACTTC,CASSLEASGGPISYEQYF
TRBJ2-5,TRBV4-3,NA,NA,TGCGCCAGCAGCCTCCAGGGACACAGGGAAGAGACCCAGTACTTC,CASSLQGHREETQYF
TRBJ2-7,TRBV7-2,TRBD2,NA,TGTGCCAGCAGGAGCTACGGGGGGGGCTCCTACGAGCAGTACTTC,CASRSYGGGSYEQYF
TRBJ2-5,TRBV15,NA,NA,TGTGCCACCAGCAGAGGGGGCAGAGGGACCCAGTACTTC,CATSRGGRGTQYF